This T cell receptor (beta chain) was profiled in a study of blood T cell repertoires in COVID-19. As originally analysed: By means of reference gene primer amplification, nucleated cell counts were estimated. This table comes from immunoSEQ multiplex PCR, and its TCRdb copy is limited to in-frame clones, with some not included. The DNA was the basis for D and trimming; V, J and clone size are from that table. The sample records under 200,000 clones, roughly 83% being singletons. V was trimmed by 1 base and J by 0 bases, leaving 13 bases between them. The CDR3 runs 18 residues. CDR1 MNHEY and CDR2 SMNVEV come from the germline V gene (reference sequence). Individuals aged about 18 to 95 years were recruited from about two dozen US areas. Assignments of participants to cohorts depended upon their own reported clinical history.

This sequence originates from a woman aged 55-69 years who had recovered from COVID-19. Source material: PBMCs or T cells enriched from blood (not recorded which). V gene TRBV27 combines with J gene TRBJ1-6; D gene unclear. The CDR3 is CASSLLGQRRSYNSPLHF. Written as DNA, the CDR3 is TGTGCCAGCAGTTTATTAGGCCAGCGACGCTCCTATAATTCACCCCTCCACTTT.